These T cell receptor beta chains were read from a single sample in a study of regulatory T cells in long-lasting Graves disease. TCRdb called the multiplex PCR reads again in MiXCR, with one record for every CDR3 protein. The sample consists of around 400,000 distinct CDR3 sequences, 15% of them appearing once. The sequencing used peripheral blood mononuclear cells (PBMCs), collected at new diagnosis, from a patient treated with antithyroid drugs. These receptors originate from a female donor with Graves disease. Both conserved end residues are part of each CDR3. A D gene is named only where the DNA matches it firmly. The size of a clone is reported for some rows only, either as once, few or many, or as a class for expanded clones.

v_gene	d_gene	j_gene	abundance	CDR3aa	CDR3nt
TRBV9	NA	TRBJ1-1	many	CASSVIVGTTEAFF	TGTGCCAGCAGCGTAATAGTGGGGACCACTGAAGCTTTCTTT
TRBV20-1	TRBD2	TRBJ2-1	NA	CSAGLGAGGTHDEQFF	TGCAGTGCTGGGCTCGGGGCGGGAGGGACGCATGATGAGCAGTTCTTC
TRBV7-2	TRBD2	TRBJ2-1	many	CASSTGTSPTYNEQFF	TGTGCCAGCAGCACCGGGACTAGTCCCACCTACAATGAGCAGTTCTTC
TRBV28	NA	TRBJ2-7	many	CASSSPFGGYEQYF	TGTGCCAGCAGTTCCCCTTTCGGTGGCTACGAGCAGTACTTC
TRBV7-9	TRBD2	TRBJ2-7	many	CASSRARAGGEEQYF	TGTGCCAGCAGCCGGGCCCGGGCGGGAGGGGAAGAGCAGTACTTC
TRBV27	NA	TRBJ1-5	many	CASGGDQPQHF	TGTGCCAGCGGGGGGGATCAGCCCCAGCATTTT
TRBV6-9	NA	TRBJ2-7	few	CASSSAWGSSREQYF	TGTGCCAGCAGTTCCGCCTGGGGATCCAGCCGCGAGCAGTACTTC
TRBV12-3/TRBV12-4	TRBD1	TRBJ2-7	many	CASSGTGALSYEQYF	TGTGCCAGCAGTGGTACAGGGGCCCTCTCCTACGAGCAGTACTTC
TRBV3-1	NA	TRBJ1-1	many	CASSHPPSPRGNTEAFF	TGTGCCAGCAGCCACCCCCCATCCCCCCGCGGGAACACTGAAGCTTTCTTT
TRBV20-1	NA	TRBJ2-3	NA	CSATGPGGATDTQYF	TGCAGTGCTACCGGACCCGGCGGAGCCACAGATACGCAGTATTTT
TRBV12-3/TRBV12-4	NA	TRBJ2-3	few	CASSEDGQPDTQYF	TGTGCCAGCAGTGAGGACGGACAGCCAGATACGCAGTATTTT
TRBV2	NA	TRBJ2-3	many	CASRSTATVAMTQYF	TGTGCCAGCAGATCGACAGCTACCGTGGCTATGACGCAGTATTTT
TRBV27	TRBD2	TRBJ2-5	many	CASSLGLAGTQYF	TGTGCCAGCAGTTTAGGACTAGCGGGAACCCAGTACTTC
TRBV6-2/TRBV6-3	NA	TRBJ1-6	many	CASSDRDVVDSPLHF	TGTGCCAGCAGTGACCGGGACGTGGTTGATTCACCCCTCCACTTT
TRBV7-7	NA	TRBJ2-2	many	CASSDGSGPNTGELFF	TGTGCTAGCAGCGATGGGTCCGGTCCGAACACCGGGGAGCTGTTTTTT
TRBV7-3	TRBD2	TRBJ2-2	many	CASSLRSGGAGGELFF	TGTGCCAGCAGCTTACGTAGCGGGGGGGCCGGCGGGGAGCTGTTTTTT
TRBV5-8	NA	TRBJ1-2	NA	CASSLADPLNYGYTF	TGTGCCAGCAGCTTGGCTGATCCCCTGAACTATGGCTACACCTTC
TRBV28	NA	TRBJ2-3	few	CASTLTGDTQYF	TGTGCCAGCACCCTGACAGGAGATACGCAGTATTTT
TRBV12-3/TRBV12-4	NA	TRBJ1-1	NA	CASSSGSQRGVNTEAFF	TGTGCCAGCAGTTCTGGGTCCCAAAGGGGCGTGAACACTGAAGCTTTCTTT
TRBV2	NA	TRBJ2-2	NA	CASRSFTGELFF	TGTGCCAGCAGAAGTTTTACCGGGGAGCTGTTTTTT
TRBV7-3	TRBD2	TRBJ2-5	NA	CASSSPTSGRANQYF	TGTGCCAGCAGCTCCCCGACTAGCGGGAGGGCTAACCAGTACTTC
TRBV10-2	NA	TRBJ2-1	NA	CASEGGTPGEQFF	TGCGCCAGCGAAGGCGGGACTCCTGGGGAGCAGTTCTTC
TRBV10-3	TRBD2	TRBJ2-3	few	CAISEALLAGGSDTQYF	TGTGCCATCAGTGAAGCTCTGCTAGCGGGAGGTAGCGATACGCAGTATTTT
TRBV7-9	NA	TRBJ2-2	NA	CASSRGGTLNTGELFF	TGTGCCAGCAGCCGTGGAGGGACATTGAACACCGGGGAGCTGTTTTTT
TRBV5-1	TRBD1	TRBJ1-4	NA	CASTRTGGNEKLFF	TGCGCCAGCACCCGGACAGGGGGTAATGAAAAACTGTTTTTT
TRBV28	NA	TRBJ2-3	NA	CASSLRGPSTDTQYF	TGTGCCAGCAGTTTACGGGGGCCTAGCACAGATACGCAGTATTTT
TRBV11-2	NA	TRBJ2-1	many	CASSLVRNEQFF	TGTGCCAGCAGCTTAGTTCGGAATGAGCAGTTCTTC
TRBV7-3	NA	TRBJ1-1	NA	CASSLIKDTEAFF	TGTGCCAGCAGCTTAATCAAGGACACTGAAGCTTTCTTT
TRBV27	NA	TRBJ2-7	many	CASSLRAGAPNEQYF	TGTGCCAGCAGTTTAAGAGCGGGCGCCCCCAACGAGCAGTACTTC
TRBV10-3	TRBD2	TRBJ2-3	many	CAISESAGSQDTQYF	TGTGCCATCAGTGAGTCAGCGGGATCACAAGATACGCAGTATTTT
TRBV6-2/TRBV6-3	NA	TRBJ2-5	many	CASSQGVARQETQYF	TGTGCCAGCAGTCAAGGGGTGGCACGACAAGAGACCCAGTACTTC
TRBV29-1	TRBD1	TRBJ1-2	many	CSVNAGTAYGYTF	TGCAGCGTAAACGCCGGGACAGCCTATGGCTACACCTTC